This paragraph reports one T cell receptor (beta chain). These data come from a study of blood T cell repertoires in COVID-19. Per the study methods: Using reference gene primer amplification, nucleated cell counts were estimated. Some clones are missing from TCRdb's copy, which holds only in-frame ones; the method was immunoSEQ multiplex PCR. The V and J calls and clone size come from that table; D and trimming were worked out from the DNA. Of approximately 390,000 clones listed, 80% to 90% are singletons. CDR1 and CDR2 (germline): MDHEN, SYDVKM. Trimming pared 8 bases from V and 0 bases from J, leaving 5 bases between. The CDR3 covers 11 residues.

The V call is TRBV28, the J call TRBJ2-7, with D unresolved. This sequence originates from an older woman with COVID-19, enrolled during active disease. Sequenced material: peripheral blood. DNA for the CDR3: TGTGCCAGCGGAGCCTCCTACGAGCAGTACTTC. Amino acids: CASGASYEQYF.